The 8 T cell receptor beta chains below come from one sample, sequenced in a study of control samples from healthy donors and cancer patients. Method: immunoSEQ multiplex PCR; TCRdb's copy keeps in-frame clones and lacks some. Among 75,000 to 95,000 clones listed, 85% to 95% were seen once. The sample comprised blood. Source of these receptors: a woman in her twenties or thirties in good health.

V and J are TRBV18 and TRBJ2-2; D gene ambiguous. CDR1 is KGHSH and CDR2 is LQKENI in the germline V gene. Trimming shortened V by 0 bases and J by 2 bases, and 10 bases separated the two germline ends. The CDR3 sequence is 16 residues long. CDR3 loop: CASSPPSSLNTGELFF. In nucleotides, the CDR3 is TGTGCCAGCTCACCACCGAGTTCTCTAAACACCGGGGAGCTGTTTTTT.

The rearrangement joins TRBV7-9 to TRBJ2-1, with D possibly being TRBD2 (6 bases). The CDR3 has 14 amino acids. Per the germline V gene, CDR1 is SEHNR and CDR2 is FQNEAQ (reference sequence). Trimming cost V 4 bases and J 15 bases, with 22 bases left between them. CDR3 residues: CASSYPAAGLGGFF. The CDR3 bases are TGTGCCAGCAGCTACCCCGCGGCGGGGTTGGGAGGGTTCTTC. The full variable domain, in which reference TRBV7-9 and TRBJ2-1 provide the parts outside the CDR3, is DTGVSQNPRHKITKRGQNVTFRCDPISEHNRLYWYRQTLGQGPEFLTYFQNEAQLEKSRLLSDRFSAERPKGSFSTLEIQRTEQGDSAMYLCASSYPAAGLGGFFGPGTRLTVL.

This rearrangement joins TRBV11-2 to TRBJ2-1; D may correspond to TRBD1 or TRBD2 (5 bases each). Trimming left V 5 bases short and J 0 bases short, with 14 bases between. Per the germline V gene, CDR1 is SGHAT and CDR2 is FQNNGV. CDR3 length: 16 amino acids. CDR3 residues: CASSRDPQSSYNEQFF. The DNA of the CDR3 is TGTGCCAGCAGCCGGGACCCACAGAGCTCCTACAATGAGCAGTTCTTC.

This chain joins TRBV5-5 and TRBJ1-5, with a tentative D call TRBD1 (5 bases). V shed 0 bases and J shed 2 bases, with 12 bases lying between them. This CDR3 is built from 16 residues. Germline V lookup: CDR1 SGHKS, CDR2 YYEKEE (reference sequence). CDR3: CASSLDGREGNQPQHF. CDR3 DNA sequence: TGTGCCAGCAGCTTGGATGGCAGGGAGGGCAATCAGCCCCAGCATTTT.

The chain combines TRBV5-1 with TRBJ2-1, with 9 bases lining up with TRBD2. Germline CDR1 reads SGHRS; CDR2 reads YFSETQ. V was clipped by 0 bases and J by 7 bases; unmatched bases: 8. The CDR3 covers 16 residues. In nucleotides, the CDR3 is TGCGCCAGCAGCTTGGATTCCCTAGCGGGGTATAATGAGCAGTTCTTC. Residues: CASSLDSLAGYNEQFF.

The genes are TRBV5-1 and TRBJ1-2; no clear D. The V and J ends lost 1 base and 4 bases respectively, with 11 bases between them. The CDR3 contains 14 residues. CDR1 is SGHRS, CDR2 YFSETQ, per germline. The CDR3 sequence: CASSLIGPTYGYTF. The DNA for the CDR3 is TGCGCCAGCAGCTTGATCGGACCCACCTATGGCTACACCTTC.

The rearrangement links TRBV30 to TRBJ1-5; 8 positions match TRBD1. V was clipped by 4 bases and J by 6 bases; unmatched bases: 5. CDR1 and CDR2 from the germline V gene are GTSNPN and SVGIG (reference sequence). The CDR3 is made up of 13 amino acids. The CDR3 nucleotides read TGTGCCTGGACCCAGGGGGCCGGTCAGCCCCAGCATTTT. Translating it yields CAWTQGAGQPQHF.

The chain has TRBV7-9 and TRBJ2-2; no definite D call. Deletions cut 4 bases from V and 4 bases from J, with 13 bases between. This CDR3 has 15 amino acids. The V gene's germline CDR1 is SEHNR and CDR2 FQNEAQ (reference sequence). The CDR3 DNA is TGTGCCAGCAGCTCGTACCTAGAAATCACCGGGGAGCTGTTTTTT. Protein: CASSSYLEITGELFF.